Shown below are 25 T cell receptor beta chains from a single sample sequenced in a study of identical twins. Using its own MiXCR run on the 5' RACE reads, TCRdb lists one record per CDR3 protein. Altogether fewer than 550,000 distinct CDR3 sequences are present, 15% being singletons, with the ten largest covering roughly 0.44%. Separately, the same data were catalogued under a study of yellow fever vaccine responses in identical twins.

Input material: CD4+ T cells sorted from blood. The receptors stem from a woman under 30 in good health.

This clonotype was detected only a few times. V is TRBV20-1 and J is TRBJ2-3; D perhaps matches TRBD2 (7 bases). V was shortened by 6 bases and J by 2 bases, with 12 bases between the two germline ends. Per the germline V gene, CDR1 is DFQATT and CDR2 is SNEGSKA (reference sequence). This CDR3 spans 13 amino acids. CDR3 region: CSARRGATDTQYF. The DNA of the CDR3 is TGCAGTGCGCGACGGGGGGCCACAGATACGCAGTATTTT.

This rearrangement joins TRBV5-6 to TRBJ2-2, with 7 bases identical to TRBD1. The J segment lost 6 bases and the V segment lost 4 bases, leaving 6 bases of the junction unmatched. Germline CDR1 is SGHDT and CDR2 is YYEEEE. The CDR3 runs 14 residues. The CDR3 loop reads CASSQLQGAGELFF. The CDR3, as DNA: TGTGCCAGCAGCCAGCTTCAGGGGGCCGGGGAGCTGTTTTTT.

The chain is built from TRBV20-1 and TRBJ2-7; D perhaps matches TRBD1 (6 bases). Between the trimmed V and J ends, which lost 5 bases and 7 bases, there was a span of 21 bases. CDR1 DFQATT and CDR2 SNEGSKA come from the germline V gene (reference sequence). CDR3 size: 14 residues. The CDR3, as DNA: TGCAGTGCTCATAGACGCAGGGAAAGGGGGGAGCAGTACTTC. This codes for CSAHRRRERGEQYF.

This clonotype was detected ten times or more. This chain connects TRBV7-9 to TRBJ1-1, with D perhaps TRBD1 (6 bases). V dropped 2 bases and J dropped 13 bases, with 14 bases sitting between them. In germline, CDR1 is SEHNR, CDR2 FQNEAQ (reference sequence). The CDR3 is made up of 12 amino acids. The CDR3 reads CASSLITGMVFF. The DNA for the CDR3 is TGTGCCAGCAGCTTAATTACAGGGATGGTTTTCTTT.

Note on this clonotype: A much larger clonotype is one base distant, so this may be a read error. Because the CDR3 is missing its conserved closing phenylalanine or tryptophan, this is likely a read error. The rearrangement links TRBV12-3 or TRBV12-4 to TRBJ2-4; 7 bases agree with TRBD2. The CDR3 has 14 residues. Germline trimming cut 7 bases from V and 6 bases from J; bases unmatched to any gene: 9. The CDR3 DNA reads as TGTGCCAGCACCCCCGATGGGGGGGTAAACATTCAGTACTAC. It codes for CASTPDGGVNIQYY.

The chain couples TRBV4-2 to TRBJ2-2, with 9 bases lining up with TRBD1. J was trimmed by 8 bases and V by 3 bases; bases with no gene match: 10. Germline V CDR1 and CDR2: LGHNA, YNFKEQ. The length of the CDR3 is 16 residues. CDR3 DNA sequence: TGTGCCAGCAGCCAGGGGCATACAGGGGGCCAAGGGGAGCTGTTTTTT. Translation: CASSQGHTGGQGELFF.

The chain carries TRBV4-1 and TRBJ2-2; TRBD2 matches 12 bases. This CDR3 has 16 residues. CDR1 and CDR2 (germline): MGHRA, YSYEKL. With 4 bases clipped from V and 6 bases from J, the junction kept 6 bases outside the gene matches. The CDR3 coding sequence is TGCGCCAGCAGCCCTGGACTAGCGGGACGGGCCGGGGAGCTGTTTTTT. Protein: CASSPGLAGRAGELFF.

This clonotype was counted only a few times. The chain's CDR3 is CASSIAAGPYNEQFF. In DNA form, the CDR3 reads TGTGCCAGTAGTATCGCAGCGGGACCCTACAATGAGCAGTTCTTC. The chain employs TRBV19 and TRBJ2-1, with 7 bases matching TRBD2. Germline values: CDR1 LNHDA, CDR2 SQIVND (reference sequence). J gave up 2 bases and V 3 bases, and 4 bases lay outside the gene matches. CDR3 length: 15 residues. Complete variable domain (other parts from reference TRBV19 and TRBJ2-1): DGGITQSPKYLFRKEGQNVTLSCEQNLNHDAMYWYRQDPGQGLRLIYYSQIVNDFQKGDIAEGYSVSREKKESFPLTVTSAQKNPTAFYLCASSIAAGPYNEQFFGPGTRLTVL.

This clonotype was picked up many times. The genes are TRBV4-1 and TRBJ2-5, with D tentatively TRBD1 or TRBD2 (5 bases each). CDR3 length equals 16 residues. V was pared by 1 base and J by 2 bases, with 14 bases between. Looked up from germline, CDR1 is MGHRA and CDR2 is YSYEKL. CDR3 residues: CASSQGKRGDQETQYF. CDR3 DNA sequence: TGCGCCAGCAGCCAAGGAAAGAGAGGGGATCAAGAGACCCAGTACTTC.

This clonotype was counted ten times or more. The V and J genes are TRBV18 and TRBJ2-5; TRBD1 agrees at 7 bases. This CDR3 spans 14 amino acids. With V trimmed by 3 bases and J by 3 bases, 4 bases remained unmatched. CDR1 and CDR2 from the germline V gene are KGHSH and LQKENI. The CDR3 spells CASSPLQGEETQYF. The CDR3 coding sequence is TGTGCCAGCTCACCTCTCCAGGGGGAAGAGACCCAGTACTTC.

In this sample, this clonotype turned up a few times. This chain connects TRBV9 to TRBJ2-3; the match to TRBD2 covers 10 bases. V dropped 0 bases and J dropped 3; count of bases not matched to a gene: 4. CDR1 is SGDLS, CDR2 YYNGEE, per germline. The length of the CDR3 is 16 residues. CDR3 region: CASSVASSGRTDTQYF. The DNA for the CDR3 is TGTGCCAGCAGCGTAGCGTCTAGCGGGAGAACAGATACGCAGTATTTT.

V is TRBV28 and J is TRBJ2-5; 7 bases map to TRBD1. The CDR3 covers 14 residues. After removal of 5 bases from V and 5 bases from J, the junction contained 8 bases not matched to a gene. Germline V gene data show CDR1 as MDHEN and CDR2 as SYDVKM. CDR3 protein: CASSTNRGWETQYF. DNA of the CDR3: TGTGCCAGCAGTACAAACAGGGGATGGGAGACCCAGTACTTC.

This clonotype was seen a few times. This chain joins TRBV2 and TRBJ2-3; D perhaps matches TRBD1 (5 bases). V was shortened by 2 bases and J by 2 bases, with 8 bases between the two germline ends. Germline V gene sequence: CDR1 SNHLY, CDR2 FYNNEI. This CDR3 contains 14 residues. The CDR3 region has the DNA TGTGCCAGCAGTGAAAGGGGTTACACAGATACGCAGTATTTT. Its protein is CASSERGYTDTQYF.

There are many counts of this clonotype. J is TRBJ1-2 and V is TRBV12-3 or TRBV12-4; possible D gene TRBD1, 5 bases. V was shortened by 5 bases and J by 3 bases, with 13 bases between the two germline ends. This CDR3 region has 14 residues. The CDR3, as DNA: TGTGCCAGCAGTGCGGGGGGGTCCCACTATGGCTACACCTTC. Translating gives CASSAGGSHYGYTF.

This clonotype has a handful of counts. This sequence joins TRBV2 and TRBJ2-2; D gene ambiguous. Trimming cost V 6 bases and J 9 bases, with 11 bases left between them. The germline V gene encodes CDR1 SNHLY and CDR2 FYNNEI. This CDR3 contains 12 residues. The chain's CDR3 is CASRPLVRELFF. The CDR3 DNA reads as TGTGCCAGCAGACCATTAGTCAGGGAGCTGTTTTTT.

This clonotype turned up a few times. V is TRBV4-1 and J is TRBJ2-1, with 12 bases lining up with TRBD2. This CDR3 has 17 amino acids. V lost 0 bases to trimming and J lost 6 bases; unmatched junction nucleotides: 6. In germline, CDR1 is MGHRA, CDR2 YSYEKL. Written as DNA, the CDR3 is TGCGCCAGCAGCCAAGAGCTGCTAGCGGGGGGGGGCAATGAGCAGTTCTTC. Its protein product is CASSQELLAGGGNEQFF.

This chain links TRBV6-4 with TRBJ1-1; D possibly corresponds to TRBD1 (5 bases). Germline-derived CDR1 and CDR2 are MRHNA and SNTAGT. The CDR3 has 13 amino acids. Trimming took 3 bases from V and 3 from J, leaving 8 bases between them. CDR3 sequence (DNA): TGTGCCAGCAGTGAAGAGGGGTACACTGAAGCTTTCTTT. This gives the protein CASSEEGYTEAFF.

Only a few counts were recorded for this clonotype. The genes are TRBV7-9 and TRBJ2-7; no firm D call. V was clipped by 6 bases and J by 1 base, with 13 bases between them. The CDR3 totals 14 residues. CDR1 is SEHNR and CDR2 is FQNEAQ in the germline V gene (reference sequence). In nucleotides, the CDR3 is TGTGCCAGCAGAGACCTGCGAAGGTCCTACGAGCAGTACGTC. This translates into CASRDLRRSYEQYV.

The chain joins TRBV12-3 or TRBV12-4 to TRBJ1-2; D may be TRBD1 (5 bases). V shed 1 base and J shed 4 bases, with 13 bases lying between them. The CDR3 is 15 residues long. As DNA, the CDR3 is TGTGCCAGCAGTTTAGAAGGGGCTAGGGGCTATGGCTACACCTTC. Its translation: CASSLEGARGYGYTF.

This chain connects TRBV4-1 to TRBJ1-2; D is possibly TRBD1 (6 bases). CDR3 size: 15 residues. Between the trimmed V and J ends, which lost 0 bases and 5 bases, there was a span of 13 bases. Germline lookup yields CDR1 MGHRA and CDR2 YSYEKL. The CDR3, as DNA: TGCGCCAGCAGCCAAGAATGGCCGGGGGCGTATGGCTACACCTTC. Amino acids: CASSQEWPGAYGYTF.

The chain is built from TRBV12-3 or TRBV12-4 and TRBJ2-1; no clear D. The CDR3 is 15 amino acids. Trimming took 3 bases from V and 4 from J, leaving 13 bases between them. The CDR3 sequence is CASSFMGPGYNEQFF. The CDR3 DNA sequence: TGTGCCAGCAGTTTCATGGGCCCCGGGTACAATGAGCAGTTCTTC.

This clonotype appeared a few times. The chain employs TRBV29-1 and TRBJ1-2; D unclear. Trimming pared 5 bases from V and 4 bases from J, leaving 14 bases between. Per germline, CDR1 SQVTM and CDR2 ANQGSEA. The CDR3 has 13 amino acids. The CDR3, as DNA: TGCAGCGTTTTAGAAGATTCAGGCTATGGCTACACCTTC. Its protein product is CSVLEDSGYGYTF.

The chain is built from TRBV5-1 and TRBJ2-5, with 9 bases lining up with TRBD1. J was trimmed by 1 base and V by 3 bases; bases with no gene match: 4. Germline V gene sequence: CDR1 SGHRS, CDR2 YFSETQ. The CDR3 totals 15 residues. In nucleotides, the CDR3 is TGCGCCAGCAGCTGGGGGACAGGGCCCCAAGAGACCCAGTACTTC. Translating it yields CASSWGTGPQETQYF.

This clonotype showed up just a few times. V gene TRBV5-1 combines with J gene TRBJ1-1; tentatively, D is TRBD1 (5 bases). CDR1 and CDR2 (germline): SGHRS, YFSETQ. The ends were cut back, 0 bases at V and 6 bases at J, with 15 bases in the middle. The CDR3 sequence is 15 residues long. CDR3 nucleotide sequence: TGCGCCAGCAGCTTGGCCTTGATGGGGGAAGCTGAAGCTTTCTTT. As protein: CASSLALMGEAEAFF.

CDR3 sequence reads: CASSSSTNYGYTF. The CDR3 coding sequence is TGTGCCAGCAGTTCCTCGACAAACTATGGCTACACCTTC. The V call is TRBV12-3 or TRBV12-4, the J call TRBJ1-2; D uncertain. Trimming left V 4 bases short and J 2 bases short, with 8 bases between. This CDR3 region has 13 residues.